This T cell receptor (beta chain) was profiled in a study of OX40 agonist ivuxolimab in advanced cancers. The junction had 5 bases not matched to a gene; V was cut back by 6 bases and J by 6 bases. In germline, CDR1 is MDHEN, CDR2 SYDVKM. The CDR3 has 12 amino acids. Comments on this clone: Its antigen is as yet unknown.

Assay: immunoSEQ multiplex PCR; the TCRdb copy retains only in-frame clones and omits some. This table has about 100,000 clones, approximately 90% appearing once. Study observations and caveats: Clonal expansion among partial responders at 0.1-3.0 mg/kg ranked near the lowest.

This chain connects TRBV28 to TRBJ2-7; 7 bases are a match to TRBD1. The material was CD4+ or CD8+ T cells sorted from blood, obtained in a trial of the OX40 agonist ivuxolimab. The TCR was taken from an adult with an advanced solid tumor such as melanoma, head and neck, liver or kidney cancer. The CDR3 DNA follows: TGTGCCAGCAGAAATGACAGGGTCGAGCAGTACTTC. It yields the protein CASRNDRVEQYF.